These T cell receptor beta chains were read from a single sample in a study of blood T cells in healthy people across ages. TCRdb passed the 5' RACE reads through MiXCR, listing each CDR3 protein once. The sample shows 1 million or so distinct CDR3 sequences, 40% to 55% of them seen only once. The sequenced sample was blood. These receptors were collected from a woman aged 60-75 years in good health. CDR3s include the opening cysteine and the closing phenylalanine or tryptophan. A D gene is named only where the DNA matches it firmly. Size is omitted from some rows. Given values are once, few, many or a class for expanded clones.

abundance: NA
d_gene: TRBD2
v_gene: TRBV25-1
j_gene: TRBJ2-5
CDR3nt: TGTGCCAGCAGTGAGTTGACTAGCCCTCAAGAGACCCAGTACTTC
CDR3aa: CASSELTSPQETQYF

abundance: NA
d_gene: NA
v_gene: TRBV7-6
j_gene: TRBJ1-1
CDR3nt: TGTGCCAGCAGCGCCCGAATCGGGGATGAAGCTTTCTTT
CDR3aa: CASSARIGDEAFF

abundance: NA
d_gene: NA
v_gene: TRBV28
j_gene: TRBJ2-7
CDR3nt: TGTGCCAGCAGTTCCTCCCGGACGGCGGGTAGCTCCTACGAGCAGTACTTC
CDR3aa: CASSSSRTAGSSYEQYF

abundance: few
d_gene: TRBD2
v_gene: TRBV5-1
j_gene: TRBJ2-7
CDR3nt: TGCGCCAGCAGCCCCGGGACTAGCGGGAGGAGCTACGAGCAGTACTTC
CDR3aa: CASSPGTSGRSYEQYF

abundance: once
d_gene: NA
v_gene: TRBV5-1
j_gene: TRBJ2-5
CDR3nt: TGCGCCACCCGGAGATCGTACCAAGAGACCCAGTACTTC
CDR3aa: CATRRSYQETQYF

abundance: NA
d_gene: NA
v_gene: TRBV29-1
j_gene: TRBJ2-7
CDR3nt: TGCAGCTTCGCGGGACGCAACTCCTACGAGCAGTACTTC
CDR3aa: CSFAGRNSYEQYF

abundance: many
d_gene: NA
v_gene: TRBV11-2
j_gene: TRBJ2-7
CDR3nt: TGTGCCAGCAGTCGCGGTGGGGTCTACGAGCAGTACTTC
CDR3aa: CASSRGGVYEQYF

abundance: NA
d_gene: NA
v_gene: TRBV7-9
j_gene: TRBJ1-4
CDR3nt: TGTGCCAGCAGCTTAGCCGACGAAAAACTGTTTTTT
CDR3aa: CASSLADEKLFF

abundance: NA
d_gene: TRBD2
v_gene: TRBV10-1
j_gene: TRBJ2-1
CDR3nt: TGCGCCAGCAGTGAGGCGAGCGGGAGGGCCAGTGAGCAGTTCTTC
CDR3aa: CASSEASGRASEQFF

abundance: few
d_gene: TRBD1
v_gene: TRBV20-1
j_gene: TRBJ2-7
CDR3nt: TGCAGTGCAGCCGGGACAGGATACGAGCAGTACTTC
CDR3aa: CSAAGTGYEQYF